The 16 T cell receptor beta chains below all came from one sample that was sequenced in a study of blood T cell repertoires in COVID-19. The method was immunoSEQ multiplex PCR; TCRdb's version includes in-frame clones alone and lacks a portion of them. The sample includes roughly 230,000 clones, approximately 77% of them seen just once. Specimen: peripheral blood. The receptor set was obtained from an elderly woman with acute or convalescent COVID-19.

The CDR3 loop is CASSRGQGSTEAFF. The CDR3 DNA reads TGTGCCAGCAGCCGGGGACAGGGAAGCACTGAAGCTTTCTTT. The J gene is TRBJ1-1, the V gene TRBV3-1 (or the pseudogene TRBV3-2); 9 positions agree with TRBD1. This CDR3 region has 14 residues. V trimming: 4 bases; J trimming: 4 bases; junction bases outside the gene matches: 4. Looked up from germline, CDR1 is LGHDT and CDR2 is YNNKEL (reference sequence).

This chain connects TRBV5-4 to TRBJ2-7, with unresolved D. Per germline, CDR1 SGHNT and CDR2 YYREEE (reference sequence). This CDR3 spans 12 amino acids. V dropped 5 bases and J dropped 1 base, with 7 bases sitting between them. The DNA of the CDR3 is TGTGCCAGCAGGATAGTTTCCTACGAGCAGTACTTC. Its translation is CASRIVSYEQYF.

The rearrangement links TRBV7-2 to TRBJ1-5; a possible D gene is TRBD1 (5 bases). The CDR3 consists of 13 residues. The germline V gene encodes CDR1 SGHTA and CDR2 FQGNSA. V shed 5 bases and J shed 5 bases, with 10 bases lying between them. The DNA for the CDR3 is TGTGCCAGCAGCAGGGCCAGGGATCAGCCCCAGCATTTT. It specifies CASSRARDQPQHF. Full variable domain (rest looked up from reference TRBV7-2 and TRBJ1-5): GAGVSQSPSNKVTEKGKDVELRCDPISGHTALYWYRQSLGQGLEFLIYFQGNSAPDKSGLPSDRFSAERTGGSVSTLTIQRTQQEDSAVYLCASSRARDQPQHFGDGTRLSIL.

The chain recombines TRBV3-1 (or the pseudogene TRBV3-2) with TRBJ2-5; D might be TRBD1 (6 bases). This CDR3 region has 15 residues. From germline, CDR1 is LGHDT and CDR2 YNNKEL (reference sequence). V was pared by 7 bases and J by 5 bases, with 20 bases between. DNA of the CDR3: TGTGCCAGCACCAGGCGGTGGGGGCGCCCGGAGACCCAGTACTTC. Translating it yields CASTRRWGRPETQYF.

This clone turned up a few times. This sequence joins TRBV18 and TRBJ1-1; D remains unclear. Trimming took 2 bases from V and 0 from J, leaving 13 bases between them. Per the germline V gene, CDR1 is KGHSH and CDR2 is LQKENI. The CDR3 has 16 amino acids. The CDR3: CASSPAVPAMNTEAFF. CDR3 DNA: TGTGCCAGCTCACCAGCGGTCCCGGCCATGAACACTGAAGCTTTCTTT.

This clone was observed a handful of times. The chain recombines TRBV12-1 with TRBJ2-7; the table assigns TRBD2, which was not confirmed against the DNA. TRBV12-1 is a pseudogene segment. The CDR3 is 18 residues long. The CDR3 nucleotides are TGTGCCAGCAGCTCTCCGGGACTAGCGGGCCCAAGCTCCTACGAGCAGTACTTC. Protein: CASSSPGLAGPSSYEQYF.

The CDR3 reads CSASPDRVSSYEQYF. The CDR3 nucleotides read TGCAGTGCTAGTCCAGACAGGGTAAGCTCCTACGAGCAGTACTTC. The chain is built from TRBV20-1 and TRBJ2-7; 7 bases are shared with TRBD1. Germline V gives CDR1 DFQATT, CDR2 SNEGSKA (reference sequence). This CDR3 has 15 residues. Trimming took 3 bases from V and 0 from J; bases not matched to a gene: 8.

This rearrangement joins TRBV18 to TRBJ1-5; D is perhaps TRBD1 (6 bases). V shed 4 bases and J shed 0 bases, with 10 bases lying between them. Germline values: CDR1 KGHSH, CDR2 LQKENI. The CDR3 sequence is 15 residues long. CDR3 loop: CASSRTDDSNQPQHF. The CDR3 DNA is TGTGCCAGCTCACGGACAGATGATAGCAATCAGCCCCAGCATTTT.

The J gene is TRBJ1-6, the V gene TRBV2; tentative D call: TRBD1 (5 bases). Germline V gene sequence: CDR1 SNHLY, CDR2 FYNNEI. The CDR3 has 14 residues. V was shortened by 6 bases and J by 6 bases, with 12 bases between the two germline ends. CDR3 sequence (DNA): TGTGCCAGCAGCATCGGACACCCTAATTCACCCCTCCACTTT. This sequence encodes CASSIGHPNSPLHF.

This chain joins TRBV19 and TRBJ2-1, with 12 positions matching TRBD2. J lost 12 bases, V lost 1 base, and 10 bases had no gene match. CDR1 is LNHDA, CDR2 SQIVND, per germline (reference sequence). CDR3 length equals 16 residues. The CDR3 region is CASSIVKRLAGEVQFF. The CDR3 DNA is TGTGCCAGTAGTATAGTGAAAAGACTAGCGGGGGAGGTGCAGTTCTTC.

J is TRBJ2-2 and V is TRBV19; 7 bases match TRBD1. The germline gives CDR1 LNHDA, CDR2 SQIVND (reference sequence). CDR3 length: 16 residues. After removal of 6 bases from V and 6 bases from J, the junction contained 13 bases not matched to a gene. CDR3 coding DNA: TGTGCCAGTAGAAAGGACAGGCGTGCGTCCGCCGGGGAGCTGTTTTTT. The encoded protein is CASRKDRRASAGELFF.

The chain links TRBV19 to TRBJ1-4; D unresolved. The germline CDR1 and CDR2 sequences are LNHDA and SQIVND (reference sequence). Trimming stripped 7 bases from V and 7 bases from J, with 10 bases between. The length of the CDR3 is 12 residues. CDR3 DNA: TGTGCCAGTAAGGCGTCGGGTGAAAAACTGTTTTTT. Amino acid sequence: CASKASGEKLFF. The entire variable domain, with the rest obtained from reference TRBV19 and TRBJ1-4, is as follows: DGGITQSPKYLFRKEGQNVTLSCEQNLNHDAMYWYRQDPGQGLRLIYYSQIVNDFQKGDIAEGYSVSREKKESFPLTVTSAQKNPTAFYLCASKASGEKLFFGSGTQLSVL.

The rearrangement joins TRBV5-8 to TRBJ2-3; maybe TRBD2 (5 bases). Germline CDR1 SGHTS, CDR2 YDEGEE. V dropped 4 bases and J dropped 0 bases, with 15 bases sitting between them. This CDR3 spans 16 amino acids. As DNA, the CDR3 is TGTGCCAGCAGCGCCGGGAAGGTGAGAAGCACAGATACGCAGTATTTT. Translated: CASSAGKVRSTDTQYF.

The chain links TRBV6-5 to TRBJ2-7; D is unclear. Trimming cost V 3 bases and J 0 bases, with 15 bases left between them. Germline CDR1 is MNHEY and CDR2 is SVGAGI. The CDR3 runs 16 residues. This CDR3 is CASSYSTRRPSYEQYF. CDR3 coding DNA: TGTGCCAGCAGTTATTCCACCCGCAGGCCCTCCTACGAGCAGTACTTC.

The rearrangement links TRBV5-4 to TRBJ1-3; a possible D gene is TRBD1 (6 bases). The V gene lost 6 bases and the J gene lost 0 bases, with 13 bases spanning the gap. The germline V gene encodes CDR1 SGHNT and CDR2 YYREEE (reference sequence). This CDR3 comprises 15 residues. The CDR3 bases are TGTGCCAGCACCCCGGACAGTAGCTCTGGAAACACCATATATTTT. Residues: CASTPDSSSGNTIYF.

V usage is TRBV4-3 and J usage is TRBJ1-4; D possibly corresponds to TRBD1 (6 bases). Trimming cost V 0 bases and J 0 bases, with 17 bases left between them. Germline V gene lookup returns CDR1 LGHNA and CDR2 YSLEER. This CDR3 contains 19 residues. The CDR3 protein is CASSQDSYRVRATNEKLFF. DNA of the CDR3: TGCGCCAGCAGCCAAGATAGCTACAGGGTTAGGGCAACTAATGAAAAACTGTTTTTT.